The rows below give T cell receptor beta chains drawn from one sample of a study of blood T cells in healthy people across ages. Each CDR3 protein is one row after TCRdb ran MiXCR on the 5' RACE reads. The profile shows a few hundred thousand distinct CDR3 sequences, about 28% of them singletons. These data were also filed under a second study, of T cells of mothers and their children.

Sample: blood. These receptors originate from a boy aged 2 to 10 in good health. Both conserved end residues are part of each CDR3. D genes are given only for firm matches. Some rows mark clone size as missing; the rest say once, few, many or name a class of expanded clone.

-	TRBV15	TRBJ2-5	-	TGTGCCACCAGCAGAGGGATGCAAGAGACCCAGTACTTC	CATSRGMQETQYF
TRBD2	TRBV15	TRBJ2-1	few	TGTGCCACCAGCAGAGATTGGGAGGGATACAATGAGCAGTTCTTC	CATSRDWEGYNEQFF
TRBD1	TRBV7-9	TRBJ1-1	-	TGTGCCAGCTTTAGGGACAGCTCGTTTAGAATGAACACTGAAGCTTTCTTT	CASFRDSSFRMNTEAFF
-	TRBV2	TRBJ2-2	-	TGTGCCAGCACCCCCACCGGGACAACGAACACCGGGGAGCTGTTTTTT	CASTPTGTTNTGELFF
-	TRBV6-1	TRBJ2-5	few	TGTGCCAGCAGTGAGGGGGTCCCTCAGGAGGGCCAGTACTTC	CASSEGVPQEGQYF
-	TRBV6-4	TRBJ2-6	many	TGTGCCAGCAGTGACTCAGGGGACGGGGCCAACGTCCTGACTTTC	CASSDSGDGANVLTF
-	TRBV29-1	TRBJ2-2	-	TGCAGCGTTGAAGTTAAGGACACCGGGGAGCTGTTTTTT	CSVEVKDTGELFF
-	TRBV18	TRBJ1-1	-	TGTGCCAGCTCACCGGACAAAAACGCTGAAGCTTTCTTT	CASSPDKNAEAFF
-	TRBV12-3/TRBV12-4	TRBJ1-5	-	TGTGCCAGCAGTTTTTGGGGGGCCGATCAGCCCCAGCATTTT	CASSFWGADQPQHF
-	TRBV12-5	TRBJ1-1	few	TGTGCTAGTGGTTTACCAACTGAAGCTTTCTTT	CASGLPTEAFF
-	TRBV18	TRBJ2-2	-	TGTGCCAGCTCAGTAAATGGCAGGGAGAACACCGGGGAGCTGTTTTTT	CASSVNGRENTGELFF
TRBD1	TRBV12-3/TRBV12-4	TRBJ2-4	-	TGTGCCAGCAGTCCAGACAGGGGATCGGGAAACATTCAGTACTTC	CASSPDRGSGNIQYF
-	TRBV10-1	TRBJ1-5	few	TGCGCCAGCAGTGAGTCTGACCGACATCAGCCCCAGCATTTT	CASSESDRHQPQHF
-	TRBV20-1	TRBJ2-5	-	TGCAGTGCTCAGGGCCGGGAGACCCAGTACTTC	CSAQGRETQYF